The clone carrying this T cell receptor beta chain is a singleton in its sample. Its cognate antigen is unknown. TCRdb redid the calling of the reads with MiXCR, one entry per CDR3 protein. This sample has 340,000 or so distinct CDR3 sequences, with 25% found just once. This specimen comes from a study of T cell repertoires in cytomegalovirus infection. Findings and limits, study-wide: The ex vivo response was dominated by HLA-C-restricted CMV-specific TCR beta clonotypes.

Sequenced here: cultured PBMCs, sampled from culture after CMV antigen stimulation. This TCR was sampled from a human donor in good health (CMV status not recorded). Some clones in this sample may be carry-over from other donors' samples.

The CDR3 reads CASRKGVDTEAFF. In DNA, the CDR3 is TGTGCCAGCAGAAAGGGGGTCGACACTGAAGCTTTCTTT. V and J are TRBV6-1 and TRBJ1-1, with D perhaps matching TRBD1 (6 bases). With 6 bases removed from V and 3 bases from J, the gap between germline ends came to 11 bases. The CDR3 is made up of 13 amino acids. From germline, CDR1 is MNHNS and CDR2 SASEGT.